This TCR beta chain was captured by sequencing in a study of T cell responses to AZD1222 COVID-19 vaccine. About the research overall: Pooled together were second doses at about 4 or about 12 weeks. Notes on the study in general: The donors showed a predominance of white British ancestry and of females, with possible underestimation of clonal diversity.

Method: immunoSEQ multiplex PCR; TCRdb's copy keeps in-frame clones and lacks some. This table has approximately 180,000 clones, 90% appearing once. The V end was cut by 5 bases, the J end by 2 bases, with 13 bases between. CDR1 is PRHDT and CDR2 is FYEKMQ in the germline V gene (reference sequence). The CDR3 loop spans 14 amino acids. Comments on this clone: The antigen remains undetermined.

This TCR derives from an adult in good health. The sequencing here drew on peripheral blood, taken on day 0 of AZD1222 vaccination. The genes are TRBV13 and TRBJ2-7; maybe TRBD1 (6 bases). The CDR3 DNA sequence: TGTGCCAGCAGCCTCCTGACAGGAACCTACGAGCAGTACTTC. It yields the protein CASSLLTGTYEQYF.